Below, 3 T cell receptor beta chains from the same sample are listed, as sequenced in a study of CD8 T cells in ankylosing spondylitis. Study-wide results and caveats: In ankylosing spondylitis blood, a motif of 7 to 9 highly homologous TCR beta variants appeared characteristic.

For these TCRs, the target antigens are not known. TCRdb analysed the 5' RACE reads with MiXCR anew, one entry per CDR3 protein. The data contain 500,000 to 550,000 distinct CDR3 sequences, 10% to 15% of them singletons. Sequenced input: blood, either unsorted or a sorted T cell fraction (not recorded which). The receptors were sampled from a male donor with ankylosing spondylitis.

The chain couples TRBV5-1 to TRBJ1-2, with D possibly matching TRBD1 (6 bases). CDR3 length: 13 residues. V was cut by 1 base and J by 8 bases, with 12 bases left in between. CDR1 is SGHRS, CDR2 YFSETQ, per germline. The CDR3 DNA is TGCGCCAGCAGCTTGAGACAGGAGGAGGGCTACACCTTC. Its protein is CASSLRQEEGYTF.

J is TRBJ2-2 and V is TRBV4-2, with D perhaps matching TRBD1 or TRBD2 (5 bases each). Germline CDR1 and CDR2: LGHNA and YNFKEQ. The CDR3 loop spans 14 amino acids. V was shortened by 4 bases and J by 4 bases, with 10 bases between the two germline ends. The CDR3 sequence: CASSRTGTTGELFF. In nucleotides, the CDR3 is TGTGCCAGCAGCCGCACGGGGACCACCGGGGAGCTGTTTTTT.

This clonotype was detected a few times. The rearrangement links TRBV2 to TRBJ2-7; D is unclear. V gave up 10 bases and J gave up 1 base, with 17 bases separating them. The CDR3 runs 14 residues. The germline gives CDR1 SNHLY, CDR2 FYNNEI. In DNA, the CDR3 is TGTGCCACCCACTCCCAGCTGGGTTCCTACGAGCAGTACTTC. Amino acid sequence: CATHSQLGSYEQYF.